Listed here are 28 T cell receptor beta chains from one sample, sequenced in a study of identical twins. TCRdb processed the 5' RACE reads anew with MiXCR; each CDR3 protein has one entry. The data contain approximately 700,000 distinct CDR3 sequences, over 15% of them singletons. In addition, the sample was reused for a study of T cells expressing NK-cell markers.

The source material was PBMCs. The receptors shown here come from a woman aged 18-29 years in good health.

The V call is TRBV7-6, the J call TRBJ1-2; D gene ambiguous. Trimming shortened V by 5 bases and J by 7 bases, and 17 bases separated the two germline ends. This CDR3 has 14 amino acids. Germline V gives CDR1 SGHVS, CDR2 FNYEAQ. Here the CDR3 reads CASSPSSFPGGYTF. The CDR3 region has the DNA TGTGCCAGCAGCCCGTCCTCGTTCCCTGGTGGCTACACCTTC.

At least ten counts were recorded for this clonotype. The chain combines TRBV12-3 or TRBV12-4 with TRBJ2-1; TRBD2 matches at 7 bases. This CDR3 is 14 amino acids long. V shed 5 bases and J 9 bases; nucleotides not matched to a gene: 10. This CDR3 is CASSRGLVRSEQFF. CDR3 nucleotide sequence: TGTGCCAGCAGTCGAGGACTAGTAAGGTCTGAGCAGTTCTTC.

The chain couples TRBV20-1 to TRBJ2-7; D possibly corresponds to TRBD1 (5 bases). There are 14 residues in the CDR3. Deletions cut 3 bases from V and 3 bases from J, with 15 bases between. The germline V gene encodes CDR1 DFQATT and CDR2 SNEGSKA (reference sequence). CDR3 DNA: TGCAGTGCTAGGGCGACAGCGAGGCTCTACGAGCAGTACTTC. It is translated as CSARATARLYEQYF.

This clonotype was observed a handful of times. The chain carries TRBV12-3 or TRBV12-4 and TRBJ1-3; the D is unclear. The CDR3 extends over 16 amino acids. V dropped 4 bases and J dropped 2 bases, with 15 bases sitting between them. This CDR3 reads CASSSKRRVTGNTIYF. CDR3 in DNA: TGTGCCAGCAGTTCGAAGAGACGCGTTACTGGAAACACCATATATTTT.

The chain links TRBV18 to TRBJ1-1; D is unresolved. CDR3 length: 14 amino acids. Trimming left V 4 bases short and J 4 bases short, with 13 bases between. CDR1 is KGHSH, CDR2 LQKENI, per germline. CDR3 DNA: TGTGCCAGCTCACTGAATACCCCTGGCACTGAAGCTTTCTTT. Translating it yields CASSLNTPGTEAFF.

The table lists this clonotype with a few counts. The chain has TRBV4-3 and TRBJ2-7, with D possibly TRBD1 on 5 matching bases. Germline values: CDR1 LGHNA, CDR2 YSLEER. This CDR3 has 15 residues. V lost 0 bases to trimming and J lost 0 bases, with 9 bases between them. The CDR3 spells CASSQDLQASYEQYF. The CDR3 coding sequence is TGCGCCAGCAGCCAAGATCTACAGGCCTCCTACGAGCAGTACTTC.

The V gene is TRBV20-1, the J gene TRBJ2-7, with D unresolved. Trimming removed 3 bases from V and 6 bases from J, with 12 bases in between. Germline loops: CDR1 DFQATT, CDR2 SNEGSKA (reference sequence). This CDR3 spans 12 amino acids. The CDR3 spells CSARSRELEQYF. In DNA form, the CDR3 reads TGCAGTGCTAGGTCCAGAGAGCTCGAGCAGTACTTC.

The chain combines TRBV10-3 with TRBJ2-3; 7 bases agree with TRBD2. The CDR3 loop spans 17 amino acids. V lost 3 bases, J lost 3 bases, and 12 bases stayed unmatched. CDR1 is ENHRY, CDR2 SYGVKD, per germline. CDR3 in amino acids: CAISDPRLAMGTDTQYF. DNA for the CDR3: TGTGCCATCAGTGACCCCAGACTAGCCATGGGGACAGATACGCAGTATTTT.

The chain couples TRBV7-9 to TRBJ2-3; TRBD2 might be the D (5 bases). This CDR3 is built from 15 residues. The V and J ends lost 3 bases and 2 bases respectively, with 12 bases between them. Germline V CDR1 and CDR2: SEHNR, FQNEAQ (reference sequence). Here the CDR3 DNA reads TGTGCCAGCAGCTTGAGACTACCACTCACAGATACGCAGTATTTT. Protein: CASSLRLPLTDTQYF. Full variable domain (remainder filled in from reference TRBV7-9 and TRBJ2-3): DTGVSQNPRHKITKRGQNVTFRCDPISEHNRLYWYRQTLGQGPEFLTYFQNEAQLEKSRLLSDRFSAERPKGSFSTLEIQRTEQGDSAMYLCASSLRLPLTDTQYFGPGTRLTVL.

This clonotype came up a few times. The chain uses TRBV7-9 and TRBJ2-2; TRBD1 or TRBD2 may be the D gene (5 bases each). Germline V gives CDR1 SEHNR, CDR2 FQNEAQ (reference sequence). V lost 5 bases to trimming and J lost 3 bases, with 13 bases between them. The CDR3 consists of 15 residues. This chain's CDR3 is CASSEWDGDTGELFF. The CDR3 coding sequence is TGTGCCAGCAGCGAATGGGACGGGGACACCGGGGAGCTGTTTTTT.

V usage is TRBV10-3 and J usage is TRBJ1-1; 8 bases map to TRBD1. Trimming removed 9 bases from V and 4 bases from J; junction bases left unmatched: 13. Per the germline V gene, CDR1 is ENHRY and CDR2 is SYGVKD. The CDR3 runs to 15 residues. The CDR3 protein is CAIKPSGQGPTEAFF. The DNA of the CDR3 is TGTGCCATAAAGCCTTCCGGACAGGGACCCACTGAAGCTTTCTTT.

The chain combines TRBV2 with TRBJ1-2, with D maybe TRBD1 (5 bases). Looked up from germline, CDR1 is SNHLY and CDR2 is FYNNEI. The CDR3 totals 12 residues. V gave up 2 bases and J gave up 10 bases, with 11 bases separating them. CDR3 DNA sequence: TGTGCCAGCAGTGAAAGGCAGGGAGTCTACACCTTC. Translating it yields CASSERQGVYTF.

This clonotype has at least ten counts. The chain recombines TRBV7-2 with TRBJ1-6; 7 bases agree with TRBD1. Germline-derived CDR1 and CDR2 are SGHTA and FQGNSA. This CDR3 comprises 14 residues. The trim removed 3 bases at V and 9 bases at J, leaving 5 bases unmatched. In DNA, the CDR3 is TGTGCCAGCAGCTTTACAGGGGTTAGTTCACCCCTCCACTTT. Translated: CASSFTGVSSPLHF.

This rearrangement joins TRBV5-1 to TRBJ2-1; D unresolved. Trimming stripped 4 bases from V and 7 bases from J, with 12 bases between. The germline gives CDR1 SGHRS, CDR2 YFSETQ. The CDR3 loop spans 13 amino acids. CDR3 region: CASSAEPGNEQFF. CDR3 bases: TGCGCCAGCAGCGCGGAGCCTGGGAATGAGCAGTTCTTC.

In its sample, this clonotype was seen a few times. This chain connects TRBV20-1 to TRBJ2-6, with D perhaps TRBD1 (6 bases). V was trimmed by 5 bases and J by 2 bases, leaving 10 bases between them. This CDR3 has 14 amino acids. Germline values: CDR1 DFQATT, CDR2 SNEGSKA (reference sequence). The CDR3 DNA is TGCAGTGCTCCAACAGGGACTGGGGCCAACGTCCTGACTTTC. Its translation: CSAPTGTGANVLTF.

The V gene is TRBV20-1, the J gene TRBJ2-7, with 11 positions matching TRBD1. This CDR3 has 15 amino acids. Looked up from germline, CDR1 is DFQATT and CDR2 is SNEGSKA (reference sequence). The V gene end was trimmed by 3 bases and the J gene end by 0 bases; junction bases not matched to a gene: 4. CDR3 in amino acids: CSASAGTGGSYEQYF. In nucleotides, the CDR3 is TGCAGTGCTAGCGCAGGGACAGGGGGCTCCTACGAGCAGTACTTC.

This clonotype was seen a few times. V gene TRBV7-9 combines with J gene TRBJ1-2; the D gene is possibly TRBD1 (5 bases). Germline-derived CDR1 and CDR2 are SEHNR and FQNEAQ (reference sequence). The CDR3 consists of 15 residues. Trimming removed 3 bases at V and 4 bases at J, with 15 bases between. The DNA of the CDR3 is TGTGCCAGCAGCTTCGCGACAGAAGAGAGCTATGGCTACACCTTC. This codes for CASSFATEESYGYTF.

A few counts support this clonotype. This chain joins TRBV11-2 and TRBJ1-1; D unclear. In germline, CDR1 is SGHAT, CDR2 FQNNGV. Trimming shortened V by 0 bases and J by 4 bases, and 9 bases separated the two germline ends. The CDR3 has 14 residues. The CDR3: CASSLDPGTTEAFF. As DNA, the CDR3 is TGTGCCAGCAGCTTAGATCCGGGTACCACTGAAGCTTTCTTT.

The CDR3 is CASSLPTRTYEQYF. For the CDR3, the DNA is TGTGCCAGCAGCCTCCCGACGCGTACCTACGAGCAGTACTTC. This chain connects TRBV14 to TRBJ2-7; D is unresolved. Trimming pared 4 bases from V and 2 bases from J, leaving 12 bases between. This CDR3 has 14 residues. CDR1 is SGHDN and CDR2 is FVKESK in the germline V gene.

The sample holds a few counts of this clonotype. The rearrangement joins TRBV15 to TRBJ2-7; 8 positions agree with TRBD1. The CDR3 is made up of 15 amino acids. Trimming at V came to 0 bases and at J to 3 bases, leaving 4 bases not matched to a gene. Germline CDR1 LNHNV, CDR2 YYDKDF (reference sequence). CDR3 bases: TGTGCCACCAGCAGAGATACAGGGGGTAACTACGAGCAGTACTTC. Translation: CATSRDTGGNYEQYF. The complete variable domain, with remaining parts taken from reference TRBV15 and TRBJ2-7, reads DAMVIQNPRYQVTQFGKPVTLSCSQTLNHNVMYWYQQKSSQAPKLLFHYYDKDFNNEADTPDNFQSRRPNTSFCFLDIRSPGLGDTAMYLCATSRDTGGNYEQYFGPGTRLTVT.

The sample holds a few counts of this clonotype. The CDR3 bases are TGTGCCAGCCACCAGGGGTCCTACAATGAGCAGTTCTTC. Translated: CASHQGSYNEQFF. This chain links TRBV5-5 with TRBJ2-1, with a tentative D call TRBD1 (6 bases). This CDR3 is 13 amino acids long. Germline lookup yields CDR1 SGHKS and CDR2 YYEKEE (reference sequence). The germline V and J ends were trimmed by 7 bases and 1 base, with 9 bases remaining between them. The variable domain in full, with the rest retrieved from reference TRBV5-5 and TRBJ2-1, is DAGVTQSPTHLIKTRGQQVTLRCSPISGHKSVSWYQQVLGQGPQFIFQYYEKEERGRGNFPDRFSARQFPNYSSELNVNALLLGDSALYLCASHQGSYNEQFFGPGTRLTVL.

J is TRBJ2-1 and V is TRBV12-3 or TRBV12-4; possible D gene TRBD2, 6 bases. CDR3 length equals 15 residues. V gave up 4 bases and J gave up 3 bases, with 13 bases separating them. The CDR3 protein is CASSYLDYLYNEQFF. CDR3 DNA sequence: TGTGCCAGCAGTTATCTGGACTACCTCTACAATGAGCAGTTCTTC.

The CDR3 coding sequence is TGTGCCAGCAGCAATGGACTAGCGGGAGATACGCAGTATTTT. This gives the protein CASSNGLAGDTQYF. The rearrangement joins TRBV7-7 to TRBJ2-3, with TRBD2 matching over 11 bases. The CDR3 is 14 residues long. Germline CDR1 is SSHAT and CDR2 is FNYEAQ (reference sequence). The V segment lost 5 bases and the J segment 5 bases; nucleotides outside the gene matches: 3.

A few counts support this clonotype. V gene TRBV12-5 combines with J gene TRBJ1-5; D ambiguous. The germline V gene encodes CDR1 LGHNT and CDR2 FRNRAP. V lost 2 bases and J 2 bases, leaving 13 bases between the germline ends. The CDR3 loop spans 16 amino acids. This CDR3 reads CASGLTTRPGNQPQHF. The CDR3 nucleotides are TGTGCTAGTGGTTTGACCACCAGGCCGGGCAATCAGCCCCAGCATTTT.

The rearrangement uses TRBV11-2 and TRBJ2-2; D uncertain. The germline V gene has CDR1 SGHAT and CDR2 FQNNGV. Trimming pared 5 bases from V and 3 bases from J, leaving 4 bases between. This CDR3 region has 12 residues. This CDR3 reads CASSVYTGELFF. The CDR3 coding sequence is TGTGCCAGCAGCGTTTACACCGGGGAGCTGTTTTTT.

The CDR3 nucleotides are TGTGCCAGCTGTCCGTCGGGGGGGCAGCCCCAGCATTTT. Amino acid sequence: CASCPSGGQPQHF. This chain connects TRBV7-2 to TRBJ1-5, with D perhaps matching TRBD1 (5 bases). Trimming took 8 bases from V and 7 from J, leaving 15 bases between them. The V gene's germline CDR1 is SGHTA and CDR2 FQGNSA. This CDR3 spans 13 amino acids. Full variable domain (missing parts from reference TRBV7-2 and TRBJ1-5): GAGVSQSPSNKVTEKGKDVELRCDPISGHTALYWYRQSLGQGLEFLIYFQGNSAPDKSGLPSDRFSAERTGGSVSTLTIQRTQQEDSAVYLCASCPSGGQPQHFGDGTRLSIL.

Only a few counts were recorded for this clonotype. V gene TRBV29-1 combines with J gene TRBJ2-3; 10 bases agree with TRBD2. Germline CDR1 is SQVTM and CDR2 is ANQGSEA. The CDR3 covers 13 residues. V was pared by 5 bases and J by 1 base, with 0 bases of the junction left unmatched. The CDR3 coding sequence is TGCAGCGTTACTAGCGGGGGCACAGATACGCAGTATTTT. Its translation: CSVTSGGTDTQYF.

This clonotype was observed a few times. The rearrangement uses TRBV5-6 and TRBJ1-1, with a possible D match to TRBD1 (5 bases). Between the trimmed V and J ends, which lost 3 bases and 0 bases, there was a span of 15 bases. Germline CDR1 reads SGHDT; CDR2 reads YYEEEE. The CDR3 has 16 residues. CDR3 loop: CASSSRGYLMNTEAFF. CDR3 nucleotide sequence: TGTGCCAGCAGCTCACGGGGCTACCTCATGAACACTGAAGCTTTCTTT.